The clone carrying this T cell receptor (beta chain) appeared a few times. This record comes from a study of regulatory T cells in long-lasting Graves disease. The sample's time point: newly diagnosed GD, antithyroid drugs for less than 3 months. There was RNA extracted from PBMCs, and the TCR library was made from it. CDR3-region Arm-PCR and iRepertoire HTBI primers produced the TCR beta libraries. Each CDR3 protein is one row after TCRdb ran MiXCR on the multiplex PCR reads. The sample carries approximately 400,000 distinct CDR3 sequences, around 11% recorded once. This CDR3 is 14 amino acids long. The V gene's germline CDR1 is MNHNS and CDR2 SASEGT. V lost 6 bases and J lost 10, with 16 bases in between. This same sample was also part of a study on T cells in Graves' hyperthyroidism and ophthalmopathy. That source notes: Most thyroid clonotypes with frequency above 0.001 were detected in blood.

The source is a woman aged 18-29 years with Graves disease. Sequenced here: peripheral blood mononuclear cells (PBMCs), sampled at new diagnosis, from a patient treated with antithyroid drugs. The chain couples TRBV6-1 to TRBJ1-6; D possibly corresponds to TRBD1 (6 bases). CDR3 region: CASSLWGAGSPLHF. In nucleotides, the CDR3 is TGTGCCAGCAGCTTATGGGGGGCCGGGTCACCCCTCCACTTT.